A single sample is the source of the 27 T cell receptor beta chains below, sequenced in a study of technical replicates of blood from several donors. TCRdb's table, derived via immunoSEQ multiplex PCR, lists solely in-frame clones and lacks some. This repertoire shows tens of thousands of clones, roughly 96% found once; its top ten account for approximately 0.3%. The sequenced sample consisted of T cells isolated from PBMCs. These receptors all come from a human donor in good health.

The rearrangement links TRBV11-2 to TRBJ2-2; D perhaps matches TRBD1 (6 bases). Trimming left V 2 bases short and J 5 bases short, with 12 bases between. The CDR3 extends over 15 amino acids. The germline V gene encodes CDR1 SGHAT and CDR2 FQNNGV. This CDR3 reads CASSLPWTATGELFF. CDR3 DNA: TGTGCCAGCAGCTTACCTTGGACAGCAACCGGGGAGCTGTTTTTT.

CDR3 region: CASGDSSYEQYF. For the CDR3, the DNA is TGTGCCAGCGGGGACAGTTCCTACGAGCAGTACTTC. The chain links TRBV27 to TRBJ2-7; 7 nucleotides align to TRBD1. From germline, CDR1 is MNHEY and CDR2 SMNVEV (reference sequence). The CDR3 is 12 amino acids. The trim removed 8 bases at V and 1 base at J, leaving 2 bases unmatched.

The chain links TRBV7-2 to TRBJ2-7; possibly TRBD1 for D (5 bases). CDR3 size: 12 residues. Germline V lookup: CDR1 SGHTA, CDR2 FQGNSA. With 4 bases removed from V and 4 bases from J, the gap between germline ends came to 8 bases. The CDR3 loop is CASSSQGYEQYF. In nucleotides, the CDR3 is TGTGCCAGCAGCTCCCAGGGATACGAGCAGTACTTC.

The V and J genes are TRBV10-3 and TRBJ2-7, with D possibly TRBD2 on 5 matching bases. V lost 6 bases and J lost 5, with 20 bases in between. Germline CDR1 and CDR2: ENHRY and SYGVKD. The CDR3 loop spans 15 amino acids. Written as DNA, the CDR3 is TGTGCCATCAGCGGGGTAGAGCGGAGCCCCAACGAGCAGTACTTC. Translated, it gives CAISGVERSPNEQYF.

The gene calls are TRBV7-9 and TRBJ2-3; TRBD1 matches at 9 bases. CDR1 is SEHNR, CDR2 FQNEAQ, per germline (reference sequence). V gave up 5 bases and J gave up 0 bases; unmatched junction bases: 6. There are 16 residues in the CDR3. CDR3: CASSLPGQGSTDTQYF. The CDR3 coding sequence is TGTGCCAGCAGCCTACCGGGACAGGGAAGCACAGATACGCAGTATTTT.

CDR3 region: CASKRGQIPEAFF. CDR3 coding DNA: TGTGCCAGCAAAAGAGGGCAGATTCCTGAAGCTTTCTTT. The chain is built from TRBV28 and TRBJ1-1; D call uncertain. This CDR3 region has 13 residues. V lost 7 bases and J lost 6, with 15 bases in between. In germline, CDR1 is MDHEN, CDR2 SYDVKM.

This rearrangement joins TRBV15 to TRBJ2-6; D might be TRBD2 (5 bases). The CDR3 totals 14 residues. CDR1 and CDR2 from the germline V gene are LNHNV and YYDKDF (reference sequence). Between the trimmed V and J ends, which lost 7 bases and 1 base, there was a span of 8 bases. CDR3 nucleotide sequence: TGTGCCACCAAGCGGTCGTCTGGGGCCAACGTCCTGACTTTC. It is translated as CATKRSSGANVLTF.

This chain uses TRBV6-6 with TRBJ2-7, with TRBD1 matching over 9 bases. Germline CDR1 and CDR2: MNHNY and SVGAGI (reference sequence). Losses at the gene ends were 10 bases for V and 2 bases for J; bases not matched to a gene: 12. This CDR3 is 15 amino acids long. The CDR3 reads CATASRDRVPYEQYF. For the CDR3, the DNA is TGTGCCACCGCCTCCCGGGACAGGGTTCCCTACGAGCAGTACTTC.

The V call is TRBV7-2, the J call TRBJ1-1, with a tentative D call TRBD1 (6 bases). This CDR3 region has 13 residues. From germline, CDR1 is SGHTA and CDR2 FQGNSA. V dropped 5 bases and J dropped 10 bases, with 17 bases sitting between them. This CDR3 is CASSPDRWLIAFF. CDR3 DNA: TGTGCCAGCAGCCCGGACAGATGGCTAATAGCTTTCTTT.

This chain links TRBV7-8 with TRBJ2-3, with 9 bases identical to TRBD1. The ends lost 9 bases at V and 4 bases at J; junction bases unmatched: 8. The length of the CDR3 is 14 residues. CDR1 and CDR2 (germline): SGHVS, FQNEAQ. The CDR3 DNA follows: TGTGCCAGTGGGGGGGGACAGGGATCAGATACGCAGTATTTT. This translates into CASGGGQGSDTQYF.

J is TRBJ2-7 and V is TRBV14; 10 positions match TRBD2. This CDR3 comprises 17 residues. With 4 bases clipped from V and 0 bases from J, the junction kept 9 bases outside the gene matches. The germline V gene encodes CDR1 SGHDN and CDR2 FVKESK. This chain's CDR3 is CASSPRVTSGASYEQYF. For the CDR3, the DNA is TGTGCCAGCAGCCCGAGGGTTACTAGCGGGGCCTCCTACGAGCAGTACTTC.

The rearrangement joins TRBV7-6 to TRBJ1-1; D uncertain. The V and J ends lost 1 base and 10 bases respectively, with 13 bases between them. The CDR3 consists of 13 residues. Germline V gene sequence: CDR1 SGHVS, CDR2 FNYEAQ. The CDR3 sequence: CASSLVGVGGAFF. In DNA, the CDR3 is TGTGCCAGCAGCTTAGTTGGAGTGGGTGGAGCTTTCTTT.

CDR3 nucleotide sequence: TGTGCCAGCAGTTTAGTGAGGGATGAGCAGTTCTTC. Residues: CASSLVRDEQFF. V usage is TRBV27 and J usage is TRBJ2-1; maybe TRBD2 (5 bases). Germline assignment: CDR1 MNHEY and CDR2 SMNVEV (reference sequence). This CDR3 is 12 amino acids long. Trimming left V 2 bases short and J 8 bases short, with 7 bases between.

The V gene is TRBV7-2, the J gene TRBJ2-1; D call uncertain. There are 13 residues in the CDR3. V was clipped by 1 base and J by 6 bases, with 7 bases between them. Germline V gene sequence: CDR1 SGHTA, CDR2 FQGNSA. The CDR3 DNA follows: TGTGCCAGCAGCTTAGATCGGTTCAATGAGCAGTTCTTC. Residues: CASSLDRFNEQFF.

The genes are TRBV9 and TRBJ2-2; 11 bases are shared with TRBD1. Per germline, CDR1 SGDLS and CDR2 YYNGEE. This CDR3 is 16 amino acids long. After removal of 3 bases from V and 4 bases from J, the junction contained 5 bases not matched to a gene. CDR3 DNA sequence: TGTGCCAGCAGCGGGGGACAGGGGGGTATCACCGGGGAGCTGTTTTTT. It is translated as CASSGGQGGITGELFF.

This clone was seen just once. The V gene is TRBV19, the J gene TRBJ2-7, with TRBD2 matching 7 bases. Trimming took 5 bases from V and 0 from J; bases not matched to a gene: 7. This CDR3 comprises 15 residues. Germline CDR1 and CDR2: LNHDA and SQIVND (reference sequence). The CDR3 protein is CASSPSGLISYEQYF. CDR3 coding DNA: TGTGCCAGTAGTCCTAGCGGACTCATCTCCTACGAGCAGTACTTC.

The rearrangement uses TRBV23-1 and TRBJ2-7; D gene unclear. TRBV23-1 is labeled an ORF, and its function is uncertain. The CDR3 runs to 14 residues. V was pared by 4 bases and J by 5 bases, with 15 bases between. The CDR3 region has the DNA TGCGCCAGCAGTCTACGGCAGGCCGGCCACGAGCAGTACTTC. It is translated as CASSLRQAGHEQYF.

The chain carries TRBV2 and TRBJ2-1; 14 nucleotides match TRBD2. Germline V lookup: CDR1 SNHLY, CDR2 FYNNEI. V lost 3 bases to trimming and J lost 1 base; unmatched junction nucleotides: 11. The CDR3 runs to 20 residues. CDR3 bases: TGTGCCAGCAGTGATATGGGACTAGCGGGGGCCACTAATTCCTACAATGAGCAGTTCTTC. Translating it yields CASSDMGLAGATNSYNEQFF.

The chain is built from TRBV5-1 and TRBJ2-5; 11 nucleotides match TRBD2. CDR3 length: 16 amino acids. V trimming: 4 bases; J trimming: 2 bases; junction bases outside the gene matches: 7. In germline, CDR1 is SGHRS, CDR2 YFSETQ. This chain's CDR3 is CASSKILAGVQETQYF. In DNA form, the CDR3 reads TGCGCCAGCAGCAAAATACTAGCGGGAGTTCAAGAGACCCAGTACTTC.

The J gene is TRBJ2-5, the V gene TRBV12-5, with 10 nucleotides matching TRBD2. Germline values: CDR1 LGHNT, CDR2 FRNRAP. This CDR3 comprises 13 residues. V shed 5 bases and J 5 bases; nucleotides not matched to a gene: 2. DNA of the CDR3: TGTGCTAGTGGTGATAGCGGGAGGGAGACCCAGTACTTC. This gives the protein CASGDSGRETQYF.

J is TRBJ2-7 and V is TRBV11-3; D not resolved. Germline V CDR1 and CDR2: SGHNT, YENEEA. CDR3 length equals 14 residues. The V end was cut by 4 bases, the J end by 3 bases, with 13 bases between. As DNA, the CDR3 is TGTGCCAGCAGCTCCGGTGGTCTCCGCTACGAGCAGTACTTC. This gives the protein CASSSGGLRYEQYF.

The rearrangement links TRBV11-1 to TRBJ1-2; possibly TRBD1 for D (5 bases). Per the germline V gene, CDR1 is SGHAT and CDR2 is FQDESV (reference sequence). V lost 4 bases and J lost 0, with 6 bases in between. The CDR3 spans 13 residues. CDR3 loop: CASSSTANYGYTF. For the CDR3, the DNA is TGTGCCAGCAGCTCGACAGCTAACTATGGCTACACCTTC.

V gene TRBV6-5 combines with J gene TRBJ1-2, with D maybe TRBD1 (5 bases). The length of the CDR3 is 14 residues. Germline V CDR1 and CDR2: MNHEY, SVGAGI. The V end lost 1 base, the J end lost 2 bases, and 8 bases lay between the germline ends. The CDR3, as DNA: TGTGCCAGCAGTTACTATCAGGGAAACTATGGCTACACCTTC. Translating it yields CASSYYQGNYGYTF.

This rearrangement joins TRBV11-3 to TRBJ1-1; tentatively, D is TRBD1 (6 bases). V lost 1 base and J 0 bases, leaving 18 bases between the germline ends. The CDR3 length is 18 residues. The germline V gene has CDR1 SGHNT and CDR2 YENEEA. In DNA form, the CDR3 reads TGTGCCAGCAGCTTAGTTTGGGGGCTGAGCTTCTTGAACACTGAAGCTTTCTTT. It translates to CASSLVWGLSFLNTEAFF.

Here the CDR3 reads CAWTSGNTDTQYF. The CDR3 nucleotides read TGTGCCTGGACTAGCGGTAACACAGATACGCAGTATTTT. The chain is built from TRBV30 and TRBJ2-3, with 7 bases identical to TRBD2. The CDR3 runs to 13 residues. The V gene end was trimmed by 4 bases and the J gene end by 2 bases; junction bases not matched to a gene: 3. Germline values: CDR1 GTSNPN, CDR2 SVGIG (reference sequence).

This clone came up once. V usage is TRBV9 and J usage is TRBJ2-7, with TRBD1 as a possible D gene (5 bases). The V and J ends lost 0 bases and 0 bases respectively, with 10 bases between them. This CDR3 comprises 15 residues. CDR1 is SGDLS, CDR2 YYNGEE, per germline. CDR3 bases: TGTGCCAGCAGCGTAGGACAGTCTAGCTCCTACGAGCAGTACTTC. It translates to CASSVGQSSSYEQYF.

The chain couples TRBV27 to TRBJ2-7; maybe TRBD2 (5 bases). The CDR3 length is 13 residues. From germline, CDR1 is MNHEY and CDR2 SMNVEV (reference sequence). V was trimmed by 2 bases and J by 3 bases, leaving 8 bases between them. The CDR3 here is CASSLIGGYEQYF. The CDR3 DNA reads as TGTGCCAGCAGTTTAATCGGAGGCTACGAGCAGTACTTC.